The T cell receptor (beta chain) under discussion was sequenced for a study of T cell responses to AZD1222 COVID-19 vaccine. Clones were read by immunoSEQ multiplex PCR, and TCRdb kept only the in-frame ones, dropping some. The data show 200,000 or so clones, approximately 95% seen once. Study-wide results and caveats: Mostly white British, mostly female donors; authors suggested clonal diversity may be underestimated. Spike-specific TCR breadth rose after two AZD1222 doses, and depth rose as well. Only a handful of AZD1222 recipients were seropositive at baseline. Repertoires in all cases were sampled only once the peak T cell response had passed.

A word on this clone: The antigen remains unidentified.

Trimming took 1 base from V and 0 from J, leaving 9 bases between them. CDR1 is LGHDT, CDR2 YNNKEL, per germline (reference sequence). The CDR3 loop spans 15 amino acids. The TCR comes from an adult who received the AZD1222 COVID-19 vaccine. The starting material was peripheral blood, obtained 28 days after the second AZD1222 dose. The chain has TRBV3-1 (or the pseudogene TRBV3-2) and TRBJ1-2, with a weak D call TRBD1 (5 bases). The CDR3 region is CASSQVGGANYGYTF. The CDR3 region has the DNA TGTGCCAGCAGCCAAGTGGGGGGAGCTAACTATGGCTACACCTTC.